Listed below are T cell receptor beta chains from one sample, sequenced in a study of technical replicates of blood from several donors. Some clones are missing from TCRdb's copy, which holds only in-frame ones; the method was immunoSEQ multiplex PCR. The sample yields 80,000 to 100,000 clones, about 90% seen once. Sequenced material: T cells isolated from PBMCs. Receptors were obtained from a human donor in good health. Each CDR3 is given with its conserved first and last residue. A D gene is named only where the DNA matches it firmly. Size is stated for part of the rows, as once, few or many counts, or as a class when the clone is expanded.

V gene: TRBV7-6; D gene: -; J gene: TRBJ1-2; clone size: -; CDR3 DNA: TGTGCCAGCAGCTTAGGGGGCTACCAAACCCAATATGGCTACACCTTC; CDR3 protein: CASSLGGYQTQYGYTF
V gene: TRBV20-1; D gene: -; J gene: TRBJ2-1; clone size: -; CDR3 DNA: TGCAGTGCTGAGAGGGAGCAGTTCTTC; CDR3 protein: CSAEREQFF
V gene: TRBV19; D gene: -; J gene: TRBJ1-2; clone size: -; CDR3 DNA: TGTGCCACCCTCGGAGGGTTCGACTACACCTTC; CDR3 protein: CATLGGFDYTF
V gene: TRBV19; D gene: TRBD1; J gene: TRBJ2-7; clone size: few; CDR3 DNA: TGTGCCAGTAGGAGGGGGCTGGACTACGAGCAGTACTTC; CDR3 protein: CASRRGLDYEQYF
V gene: TRBV6-5; D gene: -; J gene: TRBJ1-3; clone size: -; CDR3 DNA: TGTGCCAGCAGTTACGGCGGGGGCCTTTCAAACACCATATATTTT; CDR3 protein: CASSYGGGLSNTIYF
V gene: TRBV28; D gene: -; J gene: TRBJ1-2; clone size: -; CDR3 DNA: TGTGCCAGCAGGAGGGCGCCCCTTAACTATGGCTACACCTTC; CDR3 protein: CASRRAPLNYGYTF
V gene: TRBV11-1; D gene: TRBD1; J gene: TRBJ1-2; clone size: -; CDR3 DNA: TGTGCCAGCAGCTGGACAGGGGGTGGCTACACCTTC; CDR3 protein: CASSWTGGGYTF
V gene: TRBV11-2; D gene: TRBD2; J gene: TRBJ2-5; clone size: -; CDR3 DNA: TGTGCCAGCAGCTTAATAGCGGGAGACGAGACCCAGTACTTC; CDR3 protein: CASSLIAGDETQYF
V gene: TRBV5-1; D gene: -; J gene: TRBJ1-1; clone size: -; CDR3 DNA: TGCGCCAGCAGCTTGGGAAGGGACACCTACACTGAAGCTTTCTTT; CDR3 protein: CASSLGRDTYTEAFF
V gene: TRBV5-4; D gene: TRBD2; J gene: TRBJ2-7; clone size: -; CDR3 DNA: TGTGCCAGCAGCTTTTTAGTCGCCGCGGGGGTTTACGAGCAGTACTTC; CDR3 protein: CASSFLVAAGVYEQYF
V gene: TRBV11-3; D gene: TRBD1; J gene: TRBJ1-2; clone size: -; CDR3 DNA: TGTGCCAGCAGCTTAGGGACAGGTGTCTATGGCTACACCTTC; CDR3 protein: CASSLGTGVYGYTF
V gene: TRBV5-1; D gene: TRBD1; J gene: TRBJ2-2; clone size: -; CDR3 DNA: TGCGCCAGCAGCTTGAGTGGACAGGGGGCAGGGGAGCTGTTTTTT; CDR3 protein: CASSLSGQGAGELFF
V gene: TRBV27; D gene: -; J gene: TRBJ2-2; clone size: -; CDR3 DNA: TGTGCCAGCAGTTTAATCACTGCAGCGTCTGCGAACACCGGGGAGCTGTTTTTT; CDR3 protein: CASSLITAASANTGELFF
V gene: TRBV9; D gene: TRBD1; J gene: TRBJ2-1; clone size: -; CDR3 DNA: TGTGCCAGCAGCGAGGGGGACAGCTACAATGAGCAGTTCTTC; CDR3 protein: CASSEGDSYNEQFF
V gene: TRBV2; D gene: TRBD1; J gene: TRBJ1-4; clone size: -; CDR3 DNA: TGTGCCAGCAGGGATGGACAGGGGATCAATGAAAAACTGTTTTTT; CDR3 protein: CASRDGQGINEKLFF
V gene: TRBV7-9; D gene: TRBD1; J gene: TRBJ2-1; clone size: -; CDR3 DNA: TGTGCCAGCAGCTACAGGACAGGGGACTACAATGAGCAGTTCTTC; CDR3 protein: CASSYRTGDYNEQFF
V gene: TRBV28; D gene: -; J gene: TRBJ2-7; clone size: -; CDR3 DNA: TGTGCCAGCAGTTCGCATAGGAGTCCCAACTCCTACGAGCAGTACTTC; CDR3 protein: CASSSHRSPNSYEQYF
V gene: TRBV5-1; D gene: TRBD1; J gene: TRBJ2-7; clone size: -; CDR3 DNA: TGCGCCAGCAGCGGAAACTGGGACAGCTACGAGCAGTACTTC; CDR3 protein: CASSGNWDSYEQYF
V gene: TRBV29-1; D gene: -; J gene: TRBJ1-2; clone size: -; CDR3 DNA: TGCAGCGCAGGGACTGTGGCTGGTGGCTACACCTTC; CDR3 protein: CSAGTVAGGYTF
V gene: TRBV5-4; D gene: -; J gene: TRBJ2-6; clone size: -; CDR3 DNA: TGTGCCAGCAGCTTGAACAGTTTCTCTGGGGCCAACGTCCTGACTTTC; CDR3 protein: CASSLNSFSGANVLTF
V gene: TRBV19; D gene: TRBD2; J gene: TRBJ2-2; clone size: -; CDR3 DNA: TGTGCCAGTAGTATCGGGGGACTAGCGGGAGCAAACACCGGGGAGCTGTTTTTT; CDR3 protein: CASSIGGLAGANTGELFF
V gene: TRBV6-1; D gene: TRBD1; J gene: TRBJ1-1; clone size: once; CDR3 DNA: TGTGCCACTCATCGGACAGGGATGTACACTGAAGCTTTCTTT; CDR3 protein: CATHRTGMYTEAFF
V gene: TRBV7-4; D gene: -; J gene: TRBJ1-1; clone size: -; CDR3 DNA: TGTGCCAGCAGCTTAGGTAGTCTGGGACACATGAACACTGAAGCTTTCTTT; CDR3 protein: CASSLGSLGHMNTEAFF
V gene: TRBV29-1; D gene: TRBD1; J gene: TRBJ1-3; clone size: -; CDR3 DNA: TGCAGCGTGGGGGGACAGGGGGGAAACACCATATATTTT; CDR3 protein: CSVGGQGGNTIYF
V gene: TRBV6-5; D gene: -; J gene: TRBJ1-6; clone size: -; CDR3 DNA: TGTGCCATCTCTCAGGGGTACAATTCACCCCTCCACTTT; CDR3 protein: CAISQGYNSPLHF
V gene: TRBV10-3; D gene: -; J gene: TRBJ2-1; clone size: -; CDR3 DNA: TGTGCCATCAGTGGACTTAGCTACAACAATGAGCAGTTCTTC; CDR3 protein: CAISGLSYNNEQFF
V gene: TRBV5-1; D gene: -; J gene: TRBJ2-5; clone size: -; CDR3 DNA: TGCGCCAGCAGCTTGTTAGGCAGGGGTCCGGAGACCCAGTACTTC; CDR3 protein: CASSLLGRGPETQYF
V gene: TRBV2; D gene: TRBD2; J gene: TRBJ2-3; clone size: -; CDR3 DNA: TGTGCCAGCAGTCCGGGACTAGCGGGAGGGCGTGCAGATACGCAGTATTTT; CDR3 protein: CASSPGLAGGRADTQYF
V gene: TRBV11-2; D gene: -; J gene: TRBJ2-5; clone size: -; CDR3 DNA: TGTGCCAGCAGCGTTACAGGATTGGAGACCCAGTACTTC; CDR3 protein: CASSVTGLETQYF
V gene: TRBV5-1; D gene: TRBD2; J gene: TRBJ2-1; clone size: -; CDR3 DNA: TGCGCCAGCAGCTTGGGGCTAGCGGGCTACAATGAGCAGTTCTTC; CDR3 protein: CASSLGLAGYNEQFF
V gene: TRBV11-2; D gene: TRBD2; J gene: TRBJ2-5; clone size: -; CDR3 DNA: TGTGCCAGCAGCTTAGGACTAGCGGGAGGGCCTAAGGTGGAGACCCAGTACTTC; CDR3 protein: CASSLGLAGGPKVETQYF
V gene: TRBV5-4; D gene: -; J gene: TRBJ2-7; clone size: -; CDR3 DNA: TGTGCCAGCAGCTTTGCAGGCACCTACGAGCAGTACTTC; CDR3 protein: CASSFAGTYEQYF
V gene: TRBV5-8; D gene: TRBD1; J gene: TRBJ2-2; clone size: -; CDR3 DNA: TGTGCCAGCAGCTTAATGACGTTCGGGACAGAAACCGGGGAGCTGTTTTTT; CDR3 protein: CASSLMTFGTETGELFF
V gene: TRBV9; D gene: -; J gene: TRBJ2-3; clone size: -; CDR3 DNA: TGTGCCAGCAGCGTAGCGGGGGTTATCACAGATACGCAGTATTTT; CDR3 protein: CASSVAGVITDTQYF
V gene: TRBV4-2; D gene: TRBD2; J gene: TRBJ2-3; clone size: -; CDR3 DNA: TGTGCCAGCAGCCAAGAGTGGCGGGGGGGATTAAAATCGGAATCAGATACGCAGTATTTT; CDR3 protein: CASSQEWRGGLKSESDTQYF
V gene: TRBV27; D gene: TRBD1; J gene: TRBJ1-6; clone size: -; CDR3 DNA: TGTGCCAGCAGTCCCTCTCCGACAGGGTCACCCCTCCACTTT; CDR3 protein: CASSPSPTGSPLHF
V gene: TRBV18; D gene: -; J gene: TRBJ2-5; clone size: -; CDR3 DNA: TGTGCCAGCTCACCGTTAGCCCGACAAGAGACCCAGTACTTC; CDR3 protein: CASSPLARQETQYF
V gene: TRBV6-4; D gene: TRBD2; J gene: TRBJ2-2; clone size: once; CDR3 DNA: TGTGCCAGCAGTGGCTCAAGCGGGGCCGGGGAGCTGTTTTTT; CDR3 protein: CASSGSSGAGELFF
V gene: TRBV7-7; D gene: TRBD1; J gene: TRBJ2-7; clone size: few; CDR3 DNA: TGTGCTAGCAGCCCCCGGGACAGCTCCTACGAGCAGTACTTC; CDR3 protein: CASSPRDSSYEQYF
V gene: TRBV5-6; D gene: TRBD1; J gene: TRBJ1-1; clone size: -; CDR3 DNA: TGTGCCAGCAGCCTACGAGGGGGCGCAACTGAAGCTTTCTTT; CDR3 protein: CASSLRGGATEAFF
V gene: TRBV14; D gene: TRBD1; J gene: TRBJ2-7; clone size: -; CDR3 DNA: TGTGCCAGCAGCCAAAATGTGGGACAGGGTCTTTTTGACGAGCAGTACTTC; CDR3 protein: CASSQNVGQGLFDEQYF
V gene: TRBV28; D gene: -; J gene: TRBJ2-1; clone size: -; CDR3 DNA: TGTGCCAGCAGCCCGGGAGTTCGATACAATGAGCAGTTCTTC; CDR3 protein: CASSPGVRYNEQFF